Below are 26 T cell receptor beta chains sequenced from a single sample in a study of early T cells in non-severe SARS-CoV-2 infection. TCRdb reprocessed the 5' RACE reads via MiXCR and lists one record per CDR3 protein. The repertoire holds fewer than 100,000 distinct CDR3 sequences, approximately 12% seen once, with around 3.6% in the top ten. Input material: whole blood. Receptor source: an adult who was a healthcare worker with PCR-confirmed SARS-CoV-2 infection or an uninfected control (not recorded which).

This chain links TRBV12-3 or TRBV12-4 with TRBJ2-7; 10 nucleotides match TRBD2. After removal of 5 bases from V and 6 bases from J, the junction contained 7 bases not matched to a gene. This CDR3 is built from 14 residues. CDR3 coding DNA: TGTGCCAGCAGTGGAAGCGGGAGGGCCGTCGAGCAGTACTTC. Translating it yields CASSGSGRAVEQYF.

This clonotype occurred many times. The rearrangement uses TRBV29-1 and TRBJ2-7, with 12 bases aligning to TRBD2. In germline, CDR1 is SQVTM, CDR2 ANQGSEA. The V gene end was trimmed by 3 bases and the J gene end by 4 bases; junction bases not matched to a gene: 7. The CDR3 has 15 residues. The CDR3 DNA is TGCAGCGTTGACGGACTAGCGGGAAAAGTTTACGAGCAGTACTTC. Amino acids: CSVDGLAGKVYEQYF.

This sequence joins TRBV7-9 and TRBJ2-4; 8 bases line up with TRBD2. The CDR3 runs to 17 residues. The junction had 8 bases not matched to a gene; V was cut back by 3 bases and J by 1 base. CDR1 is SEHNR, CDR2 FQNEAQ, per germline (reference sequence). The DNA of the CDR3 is TGTGCCAGCAGCTTTGGGAGCGGGAGAGGGGCCAAAAACATTCAGTACTTC. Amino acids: CASSFGSGRGAKNIQYF.

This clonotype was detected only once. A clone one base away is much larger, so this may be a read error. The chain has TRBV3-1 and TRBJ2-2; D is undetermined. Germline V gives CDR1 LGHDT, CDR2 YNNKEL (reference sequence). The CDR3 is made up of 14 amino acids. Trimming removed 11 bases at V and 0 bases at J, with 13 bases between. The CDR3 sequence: CASSRNANTGELFF. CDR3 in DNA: TGTGCCTCCTCTAGGAACGCGAACACCGGGGAGCTGTTTTTT.

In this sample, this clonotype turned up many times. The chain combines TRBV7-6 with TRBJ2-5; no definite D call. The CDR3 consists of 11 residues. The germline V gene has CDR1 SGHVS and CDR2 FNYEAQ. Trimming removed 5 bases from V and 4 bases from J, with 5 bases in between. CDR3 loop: CASSAIETQYF. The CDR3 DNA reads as TGTGCCAGCAGCGCCATAGAGACCCAGTACTTC.

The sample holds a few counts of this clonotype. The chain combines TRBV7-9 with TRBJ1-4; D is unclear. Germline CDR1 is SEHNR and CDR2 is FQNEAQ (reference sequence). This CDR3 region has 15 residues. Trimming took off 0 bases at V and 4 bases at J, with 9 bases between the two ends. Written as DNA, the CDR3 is TGTGCCAGCAGCTTAGCGGGTCAGGTTAATGAAAAACTGTTTTTT. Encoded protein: CASSLAGQVNEKLFF.

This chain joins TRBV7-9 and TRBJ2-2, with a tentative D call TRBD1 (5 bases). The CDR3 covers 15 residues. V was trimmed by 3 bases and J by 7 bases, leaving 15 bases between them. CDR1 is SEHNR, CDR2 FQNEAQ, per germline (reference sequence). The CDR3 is CASSLGPTDGGELFF. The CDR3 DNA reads TGTGCCAGCAGCTTGGGGCCTACGGACGGCGGGGAGCTGTTTTTT.

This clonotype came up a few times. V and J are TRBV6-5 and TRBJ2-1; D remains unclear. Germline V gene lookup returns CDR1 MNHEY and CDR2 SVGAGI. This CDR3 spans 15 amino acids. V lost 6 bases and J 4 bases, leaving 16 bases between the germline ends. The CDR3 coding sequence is TGTGCCAGCAGCCGTCCTTCCCCTCCTTACAATGAGCAGTTCTTC. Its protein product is CASSRPSPPYNEQFF.

DNA for the CDR3: TGTGCCAGCAGCCCCGGGGGGGGAGAAGACGGCACAGATACGCAGTATTTT. Its translation is CASSPGGGEDGTDTQYF. J is TRBJ2-3 and V is TRBV28; TRBD2 aligns across 8 bases. This CDR3 is 17 amino acids long. The ends lost 6 bases at V and 1 base at J; junction bases unmatched: 12. Looked up from germline, CDR1 is MDHEN and CDR2 is SYDVKM.

The CDR3 loop is CASSFRPSIQYF. The CDR3 DNA sequence: TGTGCCAGCAGTTTTAGACCGTCAATTCAGTACTTC. This chain uses TRBV12-3 or TRBV12-4 with TRBJ2-4; D unclear. The CDR3 length is 12 residues. Trimming removed 3 bases at V and 10 bases at J, with 10 bases between.

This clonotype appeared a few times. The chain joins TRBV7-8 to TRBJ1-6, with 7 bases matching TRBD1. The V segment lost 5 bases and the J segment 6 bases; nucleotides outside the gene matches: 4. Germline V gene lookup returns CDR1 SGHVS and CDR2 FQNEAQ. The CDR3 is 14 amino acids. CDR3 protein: CASSPGTVNSPLHF. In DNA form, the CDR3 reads TGTGCCAGCAGCCCCGGGACAGTTAATTCACCCCTCCACTTT.

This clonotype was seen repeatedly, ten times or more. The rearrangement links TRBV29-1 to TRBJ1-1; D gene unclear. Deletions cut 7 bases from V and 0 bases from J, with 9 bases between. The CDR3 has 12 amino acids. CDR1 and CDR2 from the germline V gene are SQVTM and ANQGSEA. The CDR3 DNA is TGCAGCGCCCGGCTGATGAACACTGAAGCTTTCTTT. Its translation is CSARLMNTEAFF.

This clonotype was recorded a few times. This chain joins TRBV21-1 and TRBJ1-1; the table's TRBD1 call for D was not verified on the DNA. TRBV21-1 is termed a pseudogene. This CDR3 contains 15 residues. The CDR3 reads CASSNEPGGNTEAFF. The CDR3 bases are TGTGCCAGCAGCAATGAGCCGGGTGGAAACACTGAAGCTTTCTTT.

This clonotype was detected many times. The CDR3 loop reads CASMEALTPTTDTQYF. CDR3 DNA sequence: TGTGCCAGCATGGAGGCTTTAACACCCACCACAGATACGCAGTATTTT. The rearrangement links TRBV6-2 or TRBV6-3 to TRBJ2-3, with a tentative D call TRBD2 (5 bases). Trimming stripped 7 bases from V and 2 bases from J, with 19 bases between. In germline, CDR1 is MNHEY, CDR2 SVGEGT. The CDR3 length is 16 residues.

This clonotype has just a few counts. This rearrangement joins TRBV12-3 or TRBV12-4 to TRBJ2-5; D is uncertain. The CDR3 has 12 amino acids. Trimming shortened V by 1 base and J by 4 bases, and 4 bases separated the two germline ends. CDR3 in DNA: TGTGCCAGCAGTTTAGGGAGAGAGACCCAGTACTTC. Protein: CASSLGRETQYF.

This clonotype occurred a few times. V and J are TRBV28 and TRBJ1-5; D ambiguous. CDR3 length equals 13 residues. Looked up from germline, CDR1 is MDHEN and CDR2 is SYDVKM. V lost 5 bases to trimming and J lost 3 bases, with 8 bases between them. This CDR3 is CASSIIDNQPQHF. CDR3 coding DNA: TGTGCCAGCAGTATAATCGACAATCAGCCCCAGCATTTT.

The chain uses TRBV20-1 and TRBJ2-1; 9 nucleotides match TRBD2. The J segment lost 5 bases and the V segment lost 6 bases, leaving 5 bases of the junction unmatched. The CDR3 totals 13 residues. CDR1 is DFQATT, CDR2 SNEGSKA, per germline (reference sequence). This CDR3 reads CSAGGRADNEQFF. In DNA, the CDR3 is TGCAGTGCAGGCGGGAGGGCGGACAATGAGCAGTTCTTC.

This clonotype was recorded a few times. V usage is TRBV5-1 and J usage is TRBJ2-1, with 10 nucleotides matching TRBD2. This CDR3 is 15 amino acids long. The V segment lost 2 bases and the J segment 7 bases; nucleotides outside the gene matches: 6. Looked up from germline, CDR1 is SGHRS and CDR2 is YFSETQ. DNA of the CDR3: TGCGCCAGCAGCTTCACTAGCGGGACTGGGAATGAGCAGTTCTTC. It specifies CASSFTSGTGNEQFF.

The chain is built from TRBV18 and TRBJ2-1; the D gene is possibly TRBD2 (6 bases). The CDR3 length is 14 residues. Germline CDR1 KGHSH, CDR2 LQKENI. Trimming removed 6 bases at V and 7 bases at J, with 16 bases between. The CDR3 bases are TGTGCCAGCTCGAGGAGGCGGGACCCGAATGAGCAGTTCTTC. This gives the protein CASSRRRDPNEQFF.

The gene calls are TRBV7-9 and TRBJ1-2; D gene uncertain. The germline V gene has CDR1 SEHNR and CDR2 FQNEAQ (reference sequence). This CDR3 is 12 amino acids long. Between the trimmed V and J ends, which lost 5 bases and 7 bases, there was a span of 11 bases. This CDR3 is CASSQRISGYTF. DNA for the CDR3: TGTGCCAGCAGCCAGCGGATTTCTGGCTACACCTTC.

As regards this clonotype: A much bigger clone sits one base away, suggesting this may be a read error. This CDR3 reads CASRLRRMNTEAFF. For the CDR3, the DNA is TGTGCCAGCCGCTTGCGTAGGATGAACACTGAAGCTTTCTTT. V usage is TRBV3-1 and J usage is TRBJ1-1; D gene unclear. V was shortened by 8 bases and J by 0 bases, with 13 bases between the two germline ends. The V gene's germline CDR1 is LGHDT and CDR2 YNNKEL (reference sequence). The CDR3 length is 14 residues. The full variable domain, completed using reference TRBV3-1 and TRBJ1-1, is DTAVSQTPKYLVTQMGNDKSIKCEQNLGHDTMYWYKQDSKKFLKIMFSYNNKELIINETVPNRFSPKSPDKAHLNLHINSLELGDSAVYFCASRLRRMNTEAFFGQGTRLTVV.

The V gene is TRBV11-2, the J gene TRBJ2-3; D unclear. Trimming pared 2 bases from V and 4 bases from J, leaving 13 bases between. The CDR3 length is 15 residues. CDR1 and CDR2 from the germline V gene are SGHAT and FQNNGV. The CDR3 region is CASSLPGPQSDTQYF. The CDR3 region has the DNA TGTGCCAGCAGCTTACCCGGGCCCCAGTCAGATACGCAGTATTTT. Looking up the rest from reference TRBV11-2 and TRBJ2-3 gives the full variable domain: EAGVAQSPRYKIIEKRQSVAFWCNPISGHATLYWYQQILGQGPKLLIQFQNNGVVDDSQLPKDRFSAERLKGVDSTLKIQPAKLEDSAVYLCASSLPGPQSDTQYFGPGTRLTVL.

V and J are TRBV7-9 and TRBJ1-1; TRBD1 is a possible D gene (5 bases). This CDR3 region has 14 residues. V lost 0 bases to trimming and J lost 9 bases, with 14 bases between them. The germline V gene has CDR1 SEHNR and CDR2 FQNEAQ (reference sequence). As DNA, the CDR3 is TGTGCCAGCAGCTTAGCGCGGCAGGGCGGGCAAGCTTTCTTT. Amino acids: CASSLARQGGQAFF.

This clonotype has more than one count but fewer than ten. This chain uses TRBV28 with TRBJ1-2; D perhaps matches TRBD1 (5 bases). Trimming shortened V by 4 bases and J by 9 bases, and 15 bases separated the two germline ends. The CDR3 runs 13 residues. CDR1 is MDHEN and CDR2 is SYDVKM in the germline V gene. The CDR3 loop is CASSSGPHRSYTF. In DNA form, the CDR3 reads TGTGCCAGCAGTTCAGGGCCTCATCGAAGCTACACCTTC.

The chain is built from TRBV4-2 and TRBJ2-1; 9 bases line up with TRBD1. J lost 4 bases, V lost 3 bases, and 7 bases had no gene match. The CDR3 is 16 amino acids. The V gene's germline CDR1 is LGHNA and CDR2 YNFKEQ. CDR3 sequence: CASSQGTGGDYNEQFF. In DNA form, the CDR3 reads TGTGCCAGCAGCCAGGGAACAGGGGGCGATTACAATGAGCAGTTCTTC.

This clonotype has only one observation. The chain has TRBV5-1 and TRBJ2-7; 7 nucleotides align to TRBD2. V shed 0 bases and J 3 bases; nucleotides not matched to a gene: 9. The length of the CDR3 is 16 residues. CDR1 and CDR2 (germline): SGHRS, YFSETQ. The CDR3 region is CASSLASGTTYYEQYF. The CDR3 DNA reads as TGCGCCAGCAGCTTGGCCTCCGGGACTACCTACTACGAGCAGTACTTC.